This TCR beta chain was obtained from a study of cytomegalovirus exposure and HLA in healthy donors. The CDR3 sequence is 15 residues long. V lost 7 bases to trimming and J lost 6 bases, with 21 bases between them. CDR1 is MNHNS and CDR2 is SASEGT in the germline V gene. The PCR ran on 60 Vbeta and 13 Jbeta primers. Here immunoSEQ multiplex PCR was the method, and the copy in TCRdb shows in-frame clones only, minus some. The table has roughly 150,000 clones, over 75% seen once. The material sequenced was PBMCs. The V and J genes are TRBV6-1 and TRBJ1-1; D remains unclear. The source is a male donor in good health and CMV-seronegative. CDR3 sequence reads: CASIQAESYGSEAFF. DNA for the CDR3: TGTGCCAGCATCCAAGCGGAGAGCTATGGTTCTGAAGCTTTCTTT.